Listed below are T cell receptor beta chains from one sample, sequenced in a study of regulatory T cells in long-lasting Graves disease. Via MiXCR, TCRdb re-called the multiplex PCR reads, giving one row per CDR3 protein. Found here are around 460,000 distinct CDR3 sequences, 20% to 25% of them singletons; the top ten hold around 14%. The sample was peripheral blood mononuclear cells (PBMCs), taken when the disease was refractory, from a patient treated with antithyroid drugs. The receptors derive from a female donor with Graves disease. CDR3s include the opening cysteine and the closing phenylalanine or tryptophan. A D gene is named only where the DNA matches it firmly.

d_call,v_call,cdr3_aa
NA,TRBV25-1,CASSDPRGARGYTF
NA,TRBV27,CASSRDDTAPYEQYF
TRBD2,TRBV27,CATAGEGSYEQYF
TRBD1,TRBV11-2,CASSSGTGTNTGELFF
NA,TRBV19,CASSSFGPGQPQHF
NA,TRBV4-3,CASSQNPDSGPYEQYF
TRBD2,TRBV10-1,CASKGLAGPRAYEQYF
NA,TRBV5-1,CASSLKPMVEGYGYTF
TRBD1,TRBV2,CASSSIGTGAGEQYF
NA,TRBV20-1,CSARVGGPSSYNEQFF
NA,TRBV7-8,CASSLSKYQPQHF
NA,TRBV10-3,CAISGGGDEKLFF
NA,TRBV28,CASSLSQSSGNTIYF
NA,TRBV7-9,CASWAGDYEQYF
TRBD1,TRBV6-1,CTSSAPGQGASETQYF
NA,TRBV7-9,CASSFLGRGGVRTEAFF
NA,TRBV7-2,CASSKTFKDIQYF
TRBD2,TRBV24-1,CATSDFGGGQDEQFF
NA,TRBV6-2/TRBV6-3,CASRALGGPYF
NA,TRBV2,CASSAGLPNGYTF
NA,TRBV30,CAWRSQGNTEAFF
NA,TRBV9,CASSVRPGRAYEQYF
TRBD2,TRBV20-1,CSARLATGSYNEQFF
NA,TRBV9,CASSPDWNLSPLHF
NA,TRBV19,CASSIGDSWSNQPQHF
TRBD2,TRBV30,CAREVSTGELFF
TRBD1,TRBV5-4,CASSLPGTGFSTDTQYF
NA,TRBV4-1,CASSQHPEDQPQHF
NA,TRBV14,CASSQVYWSEQYF
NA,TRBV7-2,CASSLASPNNSPLHF
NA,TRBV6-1,CASSGRTGPPTPGSCFF
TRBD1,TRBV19,CASSPQGQGAYEQYF
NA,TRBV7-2,CASSWVQGGSDQETQYF
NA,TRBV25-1,CASRERTVPYGYTF
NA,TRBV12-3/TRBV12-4,CASTTLGGGEAFF
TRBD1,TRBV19,CASSITGVHTEAFF
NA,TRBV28,CASSSSSDLTGELFF
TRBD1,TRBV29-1,CSVEGTGSLSYNEQFF
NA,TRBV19,CASSIVRQITPVVEAFF
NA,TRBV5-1,CASSLEQLNTEAFF
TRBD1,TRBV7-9,CASSRTGQGANEKLFF